Each of the 16 T cell receptor beta chains below was sequenced from the same sample in a study of PD-1 blockade in classical Hodgkin lymphoma. Sequencing was performed with immunoSEQ multiplex PCR; in TCRdb, only in-frame clones are kept and a portion is missing. This sample carries roughly 61,000 clones, 75% to 90% of them seen once, and the ten largest clones take approximately 16%. Brentuximab vedotin exposure varied, and every patient relapsed after autologous stem cell transplantation. The input for sequencing was peripheral blood mononuclear cells (PBMCs), taken at baseline. These receptors all come from a human donor with classical Hodgkin lymphoma.

The chain joins TRBV4-1 to TRBJ1-1, with a tentative D call TRBD1 (5 bases). CDR1 is MGHRA and CDR2 is YSYEKL in the germline V gene. The CDR3 covers 18 residues. With 4 bases removed from V and 1 base from J, the gap between germline ends came to 22 bases. The chain's CDR3 is CASSPALWGNGRNTEAFF. The CDR3 DNA follows: TGCGCCAGCAGCCCCGCACTCTGGGGGAACGGACGGAACACTGAAGCTTTCTTT.

This chain links TRBV30 with TRBJ2-7, with 9 bases identical to TRBD1. Germline CDR1 GTSNPN, CDR2 SVGIG (reference sequence). This CDR3 is built from 15 residues. V gave up 4 bases and J gave up 0 bases; unmatched junction bases: 7. The CDR3 DNA is TGTGCCTGGAAGGCGGGACAGGGACACTCCTACGAGCAGTACTTC. It encodes CAWKAGQGHSYEQYF. The entire variable domain, with the rest obtained from reference TRBV30 and TRBJ2-7, is as follows: SQTIHQWPATLVQPVGSPLSLECTVEGTSNPNLYWYRQAAGRGLQLLFYSVGIGQISSEVPQNLSASRPQDRQFILSSKKLLLSDSGFYLCAWKAGQGHSYEQYFGPGTRLTVT.

The V gene is TRBV7-2, the J gene TRBJ2-7; D not certain. Trimming shortened V by 1 base and J by 7 bases, and 5 bases separated the two germline ends. The CDR3 contains 11 residues. Germline V gene sequence: CDR1 SGHTA, CDR2 FQGNSA. The CDR3 spells CASSLVGEQYF. The CDR3 DNA is TGTGCCAGCAGCTTAGTGGGGGAGCAGTACTTC.

The genes are TRBV6-1 and TRBJ2-7; D is ambiguous. From germline, CDR1 is MNHNS and CDR2 SASEGT. The V end was cut by 8 bases, the J end by 3 bases, with 11 bases between. This CDR3 spans 12 amino acids. DNA for the CDR3: TGTGCCAGCTCTAAACTGAGCTACGAGCAGTACTTC. It codes for CASSKLSYEQYF.

About this clone itself: The sample contains more than one DNA sequence encoding this CDR3. The chain recombines TRBV20-1 with TRBJ1-2, with D unclear. The CDR3 sequence is 10 residues long. CDR1 DFQATT and CDR2 SNEGSKA come from the germline V gene (reference sequence). The V gene lost 1 base and the J gene lost 6 bases, with 3 bases spanning the gap. As DNA, the CDR3 is TGCAGTGCTAGAGTCGATGGCTACACCTTC. It specifies CSARVDGYTF.

The rearrangement joins TRBV6-1 to TRBJ1-1; D is unresolved. With 10 bases removed from V and 1 base from J, the gap between germline ends came to 19 bases. The germline gives CDR1 MNHNS, CDR2 SASEGT. There are 15 residues in the CDR3. CDR3 protein: CATKDGPYRNTEAFF. For the CDR3, the DNA is TGTGCCACCAAGGACGGACCCTACCGGAACACTGAAGCTTTCTTT.

The table lists this clone with a count of one. V and J are TRBV9 and TRBJ2-7; possibly TRBD1 for D (5 bases). Trimming stripped 0 bases from V and 5 bases from J, with 15 bases between. Germline V gene sequence: CDR1 SGDLS, CDR2 YYNGEE. This CDR3 contains 15 residues. CDR3 DNA: TGTGCCAGCAGCGTAGGCCTCGTGGGGCGCCACGAGCAGTACTTC. Protein product: CASSVGLVGRHEQYF.

In its sample, this clone was seen a few times. The CDR3 is CASSFRGSSQPQHF. Written as DNA, the CDR3 is TGTGCCAGCAGCTTTAGGGGGTCGTCTCAGCCCCAGCATTTT. The chain couples TRBV5-6 to TRBJ1-5, with D maybe TRBD1 (6 bases). Looked up from germline, CDR1 is SGHDT and CDR2 is YYEEEE. V lost 2 bases and J 6 bases, leaving 12 bases between the germline ends. The CDR3 extends over 14 amino acids.

V is TRBV20-1 and J is TRBJ2-7; D gene ambiguous. The germline V gene has CDR1 DFQATT and CDR2 SNEGSKA (reference sequence). V was clipped by 4 bases and J by 2 bases, with 6 bases between them. There are 11 residues in the CDR3. Written as DNA, the CDR3 is TGCAGTGCTACCACGACCTACGAGCAGTACTTC. This sequence encodes CSATTTYEQYF.

The chain has TRBV28 and TRBJ1-5, with 7 bases that match TRBD1. Germline CDR1 is MDHEN and CDR2 is SYDVKM. The J segment lost 4 bases and the V segment lost 7 bases, leaving 7 bases of the junction unmatched. This CDR3 is 14 amino acids long. CDR3 sequence: CASTPGQSNQPQHF. CDR3 sequence (DNA): TGTGCCAGCACCCCGGGACAGTCGAATCAGCCCCAGCATTTT.

This clone was found once. The rearrangement uses TRBV7-9 and TRBJ1-2; maybe TRBD1 (5 bases). Germline CDR1 and CDR2: SEHNR and FQNEAQ (reference sequence). The CDR3 covers 18 residues. V was pared by 5 bases and J by 8 bases, with 30 bases between. The CDR3 bases are TGTGCCAGCAGCACCTTTCCAGGGACTCCCTCCTTTCAAGGGGGCTACACCTTC. Translation gives CASSTFPGTPSFQGGYTF.

The J gene is TRBJ2-5, the V gene TRBV7-8; the D is unclear. The CDR3 has 14 residues. V was clipped by 3 bases and J by 3 bases, with 11 bases between them. Germline V gene data show CDR1 as SGHVS and CDR2 as FQNEAQ. CDR3 residues: CASSFFVPKETQYF. The DNA for the CDR3 is TGTGCCAGCAGCTTTTTCGTGCCAAAAGAGACCCAGTACTTC.

This clone was counted between two and nine times. The chain is built from TRBV30 and TRBJ1-1; D is unclear. The CDR3 is made up of 13 amino acids. Germline loops: CDR1 GTSNPN, CDR2 SVGIG (reference sequence). The V and J ends lost 4 bases and 5 bases respectively, with 14 bases between them. The CDR3 DNA follows: TGTGCCTGGACTTTCAAACTTGCAACTGAAGCTTTCTTT. This translates into CAWTFKLATEAFF.

V usage is TRBV5-1 and J usage is TRBJ2-2; D gene unclear. The CDR3 consists of 14 residues. In germline, CDR1 is SGHRS, CDR2 YFSETQ. Trimming left V 2 bases short and J 0 bases short, with 5 bases between. CDR3 sequence reads: CASSFDANTGELFF. CDR3 coding DNA: TGCGCCAGCAGCTTTGATGCGAACACCGGGGAGCTGTTTTTT.

The chain has TRBV30 and TRBJ2-3; 11 nucleotides line up with TRBD2. The CDR3 covers 14 residues. Germline V gene data show CDR1 as GTSNPN and CDR2 as SVGIG (reference sequence). Trimming took 3 bases from V and 4 from J; bases not matched to a gene: 3. The CDR3 protein is CAWRLAGEADTQYF. The CDR3 coding sequence is TGTGCCTGGAGACTAGCGGGGGAGGCAGATACGCAGTATTTT.

The genes are TRBV7-6 and TRBJ2-1; 10 bases align to TRBD2. CDR1 is SGHVS and CDR2 is FNYEAQ in the germline V gene. V was pared by 0 bases and J by 4 bases, with 3 bases of the junction left unmatched. The CDR3 is 16 residues long. CDR3 sequence: CASSLAPSGGYNEQFF. The CDR3 nucleotides are TGTGCCAGCAGCTTAGCCCCTAGCGGGGGTTACAATGAGCAGTTCTTC.